The 21 T cell receptor beta chains below all came from one sample that was sequenced in a study of OX40 agonist ivuxolimab in advanced cancers. Sequencing used immunoSEQ multiplex PCR; TCRdb keeps in-frame clones, though not all of them. The sample consists of around 65,000 clones, approximately 86% of them appearing once. The material sequenced was CD4+ or CD8+ T cells sorted from blood, taken in a trial of the OX40 agonist ivuxolimab. The receptors here all came from an adult with an advanced solid tumor such as melanoma, head and neck, liver or kidney cancer.

This clone occurred once. This chain links TRBV2 with TRBJ2-3; 7 nucleotides match TRBD2. This CDR3 has 14 amino acids. Germline assignment: CDR1 SNHLY and CDR2 FYNNEI. Trimming cost V 8 bases and J 1 base; bases outside gene matches: 6. As DNA, the CDR3 is TGTGCCAGCCTTTCCCGGGGGGGCACAGATACGCAGTATTTT. Its protein product is CASLSRGGTDTQYF.

V usage is TRBV20-1 and J usage is TRBJ1-1; D not resolved. The CDR3 runs to 11 residues. Deletions cut 7 bases from V and 6 bases from J, with 12 bases between. Germline V gene data show CDR1 as DFQATT and CDR2 as SNEGSKA (reference sequence). The CDR3 is CSVDNAPEAFF. The DNA for the CDR3 is TGCAGTGTCGACAACGCCCCTGAAGCTTTCTTT.

V usage is TRBV19 and J usage is TRBJ1-4; maybe TRBD1 (5 bases). The CDR3 totals 15 residues. The germline V gene encodes CDR1 LNHDA and CDR2 SQIVND (reference sequence). V was cut by 6 bases and J by 8 bases, with 19 bases left in between. The CDR3 protein is CASSTGGAGEEKLFF. The CDR3 DNA sequence: TGTGCCAGTAGCACCGGAGGGGCGGGCGAGGAAAAACTGTTTTTT. Variable domain in full (rest from reference TRBV19 and TRBJ1-4): DGGITQSPKYLFRKEGQNVTLSCEQNLNHDAMYWYRQDPGQGLRLIYYSQIVNDFQKGDIAEGYSVSREKKESFPLTVTSAQKNPTAFYLCASSTGGAGEEKLFFGSGTQLSVL.

The CDR3 spells CASSSTGLYGYTF. The CDR3 coding sequence is TGTGCCAGCAGTTCGACAGGGTTGTATGGCTACACCTTC. The V gene is TRBV27, the J gene TRBJ1-2; TRBD1 matches 7 bases. V trimming: 4 bases; J trimming: 5 bases; junction bases outside the gene matches: 4. CDR1 and CDR2 from the germline V gene are MNHEY and SMNVEV (reference sequence). The CDR3 has 13 residues.

The chain carries TRBV5-4 and TRBJ2-3; TRBD1 matches at 12 bases. Germline loops: CDR1 SGHNT, CDR2 YYREEE (reference sequence). This CDR3 is 15 amino acids long. After removal of 4 bases from V and 4 bases from J, the junction contained 4 bases not matched to a gene. Here the CDR3 DNA reads TGTGCCAGCAGCGAGGGACAGGGGGCCCCAGATACGCAGTATTTT. Its translation: CASSEGQGAPDTQYF.

The chain is built from TRBV28 and TRBJ1-1; D perhaps matches TRBD1 (6 bases). Trimming stripped 8 bases from V and 5 bases from J, with 24 bases between. The CDR3 spans 16 residues. Germline CDR1 MDHEN, CDR2 SYDVKM. The CDR3 protein is CASRIGGVGIATEAFF. CDR3 coding DNA: TGTGCCAGCCGAATCGGGGGCGTGGGAATAGCGACTGAAGCTTTCTTT.

This clone was detected only once. The CDR3 DNA is TGTGCCAGCCTAAAGCTGGGGACTAACACTGAAGCTTTCTTT. Protein product: CASLKLGTNTEAFF. The chain combines TRBV19 with TRBJ1-1; TRBD1 is a possible D gene (5 bases). This CDR3 has 14 residues. The germline CDR1 and CDR2 sequences are LNHDA and SQIVND (reference sequence). Trimming removed 9 bases at V and 2 bases at J, with 16 bases between.

The chain has TRBV5-8 and TRBJ1-5; the D is unclear. Germline V lookup: CDR1 SGHTS, CDR2 YDEGEE. This CDR3 spans 11 amino acids. Trimming took 4 bases from V and 4 from J, leaving 3 bases between them. In nucleotides, the CDR3 is TGTGCCAGCAGCCCGAATCAGCCCCAGCATTTT. Residues: CASSPNQPQHF.

V usage is TRBV5-1 and J usage is TRBJ2-6; TRBD1 is a possible D gene (5 bases). Germline V CDR1 and CDR2: SGHRS, YFSETQ. Trimming took 0 bases from V and 1 from J, leaving 14 bases between them. The CDR3 contains 18 residues. The CDR3 spells CASSLEILSGSGANVLTF. As DNA, the CDR3 is TGCGCCAGCAGCTTGGAAATCCTTTCAGGGTCTGGGGCCAACGTCCTGACTTTC.

This clone was detected once. The chain combines TRBV19 with TRBJ1-2; a weak D match, TRBD1 (6 bases). The V and J ends lost 7 bases and 3 bases respectively, with 9 bases between them. The CDR3 is made up of 12 amino acids. Germline CDR1 is LNHDA and CDR2 is SQIVND (reference sequence). The CDR3 DNA follows: TGTGCCAGTAAAAAGGGGGACTATGGCTACACCTTC. The encoded protein is CASKKGDYGYTF.

The J gene is TRBJ1-5, the V gene TRBV7-6; 8 positions match TRBD1. Germline assignment: CDR1 SGHVS and CDR2 FNYEAQ. The CDR3 is 12 amino acids. J was trimmed by 10 bases and V by 6 bases; bases with no gene match: 5. CDR3 nucleotide sequence: TGTGCCAGCAGTCACGGACAGGGACCCCAGCATTTT. Translating it yields CASSHGQGPQHF.

The rearrangement joins TRBV14 to TRBJ2-2; no clear D. The CDR3 has 14 amino acids. The V gene lost 4 bases and the J gene lost 4 bases, with 10 bases spanning the gap. Per germline, CDR1 SGHDN and CDR2 FVKESK. The CDR3 sequence: CASSLLMGTGELFF. CDR3 nucleotides: TGTGCCAGCAGCCTTCTGATGGGCACCGGGGAGCTGTTTTTT.

The gene calls are TRBV7-6 and TRBJ2-2; the D is unclear. This CDR3 comprises 12 residues. Trimming took 2 bases from V and 6 from J, leaving 4 bases between them. Germline loops: CDR1 SGHVS, CDR2 FNYEAQ. CDR3 sequence: CASSLRSGELFF. CDR3 bases: TGTGCCAGCAGCTTAAGGTCCGGGGAGCTGTTTTTT.

V and J are TRBV6-1 and TRBJ2-3; 8 bases agree with TRBD2. The germline gives CDR1 MNHNS, CDR2 SASEGT. The CDR3 covers 16 residues. The V segment lost 4 bases and the J segment 2 bases; nucleotides outside the gene matches: 8. The CDR3 bases are TGTGCCAGCAGTGGAAGGCGGGGGGCCGCCACAGATACGCAGTATTTT. Its protein is CASSGRRGAATDTQYF.

V and J are TRBV7-2 and TRBJ1-1, with unresolved D. Deletions cut 5 bases from V and 9 bases from J, with 13 bases between. The length of the CDR3 is 12 residues. Germline V CDR1 and CDR2: SGHTA, FQGNSA. This chain's CDR3 is CASSPFHGQAFF. CDR3 nucleotides: TGTGCCAGCAGCCCATTCCATGGGCAAGCTTTCTTT.

The chain has TRBV11-2 and TRBJ2-3; D not certain. This CDR3 is built from 15 residues. The germline CDR1 and CDR2 sequences are SGHAT and FQNNGV. V shed 5 bases and J shed 2 bases, with 14 bases lying between them. Here the CDR3 reads CASSPLLHNTDTQYF. CDR3 nucleotides: TGTGCCAGCAGCCCCCTTCTCCATAACACAGATACGCAGTATTTT.

The genes are TRBV7-9 and TRBJ1-1; TRBD1 might be the D (5 bases). Trimming shortened V by 4 bases and J by 5 bases, and 14 bases separated the two germline ends. The CDR3 has 14 amino acids. Germline V gene lookup returns CDR1 SEHNR and CDR2 FQNEAQ (reference sequence). The CDR3: CASSWGPRGTEAFF. In DNA form, the CDR3 reads TGTGCCAGCAGCTGGGGACCCCGAGGGACTGAAGCTTTCTTT. The whole variable domain, remainder taken from reference TRBV7-9 and TRBJ1-1, is DTGVSQNPRHKITKRGQNVTFRCDPISEHNRLYWYRQTLGQGPEFLTYFQNEAQLEKSRLLSDRFSAERPKGSFSTLEIQRTEQGDSAMYLCASSWGPRGTEAFFGQGTRLTVV.

This sequence joins TRBV19 and TRBJ1-3, with D possibly being TRBD1 (6 bases). Germline CDR1 LNHDA, CDR2 SQIVND (reference sequence). The CDR3 loop spans 16 amino acids. V lost 3 bases to trimming and J lost 0 bases, with 12 bases between them. CDR3 coding DNA: TGTGCCAGTAGTATGCGGGACACGAGCTCTGGAAACACCATATATTTT. As protein: CASSMRDTSSGNTIYF.

The chain combines TRBV6-1 with TRBJ1-1; a possible D gene is TRBD1 (6 bases). The CDR3 runs to 14 residues. CDR1 and CDR2 from the germline V gene are MNHNS and SASEGT. The ends were cut back, 5 bases at V and 5 bases at J, with 15 bases in the middle. CDR3 coding DNA: TGTGCCAGCAGTCACGGGGGGCAGGGGACTGAAGCTTTCTTT. This encodes CASSHGGQGTEAFF.

V is TRBV15 and J is TRBJ2-7; 7 nucleotides line up with TRBD1. Germline V lookup: CDR1 LNHNV, CDR2 YYDKDF (reference sequence). The CDR3 extends over 15 amino acids. The ends lost 0 bases at V and 5 bases at J; junction bases unmatched: 7. CDR3 nucleotides: TGTGCCACCAGCAGAGATGAAGGGACAGTCAACGAGCAGTACTTC. It translates to CATSRDEGTVNEQYF.

By proportion, this clone is medium-sized. The rearrangement links TRBV2 to TRBJ1-3, with D unclear. Between the trimmed V and J ends, which lost 7 bases and 0 bases, there was a span of 13 bases. CDR1 is SNHLY, CDR2 FYNNEI, per germline. This CDR3 spans 15 amino acids. DNA for the CDR3: TGTGCCAGCAATGACGGCTCCTTCTCTGGAAACACCATATATTTT. This sequence encodes CASNDGSFSGNTIYF.